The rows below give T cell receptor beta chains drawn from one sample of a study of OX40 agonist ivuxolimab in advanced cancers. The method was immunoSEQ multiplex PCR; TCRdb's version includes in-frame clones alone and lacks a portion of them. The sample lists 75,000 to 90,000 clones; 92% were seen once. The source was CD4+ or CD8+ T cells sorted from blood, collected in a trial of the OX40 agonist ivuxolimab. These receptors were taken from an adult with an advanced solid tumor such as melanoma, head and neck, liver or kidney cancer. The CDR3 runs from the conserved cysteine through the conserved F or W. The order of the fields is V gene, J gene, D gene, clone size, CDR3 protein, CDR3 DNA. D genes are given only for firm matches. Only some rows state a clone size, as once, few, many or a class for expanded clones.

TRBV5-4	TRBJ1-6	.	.	CASSKQGRNSPLHF	TGTGCCAGCAGCAAACAGGGACGGAATTCACCCCTCCACTTT
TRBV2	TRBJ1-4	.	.	CASSAGRIANEKLFF	TGTGCCAGCAGTGCCGGAAGGATAGCTAATGAAAAACTGTTTTTT
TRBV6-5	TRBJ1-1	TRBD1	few	CASRRGQVPTEAFF	TGTGCCAGCAGAAGAGGACAGGTTCCCACTGAAGCTTTCTTT
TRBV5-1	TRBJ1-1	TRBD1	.	CASTFRGAQGTEAFF	TGCGCCAGCACTTTCAGGGGGGCCCAGGGGACTGAAGCTTTCTTT
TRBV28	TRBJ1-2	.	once	CASSLGTVNYGYTF	TGTGCCAGCAGTTTAGGGACGGTTAACTATGGCTACACCTTC
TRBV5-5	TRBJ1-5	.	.	CASSLEQEGQPQHF	TGTGCCAGCAGCTTGGAACAGGAGGGCCAGCCCCAGCATTTT
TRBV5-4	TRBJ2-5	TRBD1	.	CASSPGQGRSETQYF	TGTGCCAGCAGCCCGGGACAGGGGAGGTCAGAGACCCAGTACTTC
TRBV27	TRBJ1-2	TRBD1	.	CASSNWDRGPSTF	TGTGCCAGCAGTAATTGGGACAGGGGGCCCAGCACCTTC
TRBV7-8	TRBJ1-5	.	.	CASSLIWSNQPQHF	TGTGCCAGCAGCCTCATTTGGAGTAATCAGCCCCAGCATTTT
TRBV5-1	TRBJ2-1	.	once	CASSLVGFKGNEQFF	TGCGCCAGCAGCTTGGTGGGGTTTAAGGGGAATGAGCAGTTCTTC
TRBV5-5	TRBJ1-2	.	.	CASSFWGGGDGYTF	TGTGCCAGCAGCTTCTGGGGTGGAGGGGATGGCTACACCTTC
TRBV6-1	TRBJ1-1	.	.	CASSEKGPRGTEAFF	TGTGCCAGCAGTGAGAAGGGCCCCCGGGGGACTGAAGCTTTCTTT
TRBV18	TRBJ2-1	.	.	CASSALRNEQFF	TGTGCCAGCTCAGCCCTGCGAAATGAGCAGTTCTTC
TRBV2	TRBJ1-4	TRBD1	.	CASSEAPLGTAYF	TGTGCCAGCAGTGAAGCGCCCCTCGGGACAGCCTATTTT
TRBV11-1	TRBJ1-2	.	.	CASSFQGYGYTF	TGTGCCAGCAGCTTTCAGGGCTATGGCTACACCTTC
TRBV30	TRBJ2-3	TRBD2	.	CAWSSGSASTDTQYF	TGTGCCTGGAGTAGCGGGAGTGCTAGCACAGATACGCAGTATTTT
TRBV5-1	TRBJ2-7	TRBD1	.	CASSSTGGASYEQYF	TGCGCCAGCAGCTCAACAGGGGGCGCCTCCTACGAGCAGTACTTC
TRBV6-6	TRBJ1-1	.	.	CASTKGRGTEAFF	TGTGCCAGCACCAAGGGGAGGGGCACTGAAGCTTTCTTT
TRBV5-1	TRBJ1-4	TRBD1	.	CASSLPGQGEKLFF	TGCGCCAGCAGCTTACCGGGACAGGGGGAAAAACTGTTTTTT
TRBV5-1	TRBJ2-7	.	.	CASSLAGRGDEQYF	TGCGCCAGCAGCTTGGCCGGGCGCGGGGACGAGCAGTACTTC
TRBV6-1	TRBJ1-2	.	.	CASSEANYWVGSRNYGYTF	TGTGCCAGCAGTGAAGCTAATTATTGGGTAGGGAGCCGAAACTATGGCTACACCTTC
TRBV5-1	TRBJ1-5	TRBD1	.	CASSLTGQWDQPQHF	TGCGCCAGCAGCTTGACGGGACAGTGGGATCAGCCCCAGCATTTT
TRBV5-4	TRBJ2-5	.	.	CASSRGGTLAETQYF	TGTGCCAGCAGCAGGGGAGGAACCTTGGCGGAGACCCAGTACTTC
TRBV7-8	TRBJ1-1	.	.	CASLTRGLNTEAFF	TGTGCCAGCTTAACGCGGGGCCTAAACACTGAAGCTTTCTTT
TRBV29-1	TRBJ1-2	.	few	CSVDANHGYTF	TGCAGCGTTGATGCAAATCATGGCTACACCTTC
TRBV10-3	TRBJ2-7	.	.	CAITDLGPGEQYF	TGTGCCATCACCGACCTTGGGCCCGGGGAGCAGTACTTC
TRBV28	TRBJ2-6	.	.	CASSFPGEPSGANVLTF	TGTGCCAGCAGTTTCCCAGGGGAGCCCTCTGGGGCCAACGTCCTGACTTTC
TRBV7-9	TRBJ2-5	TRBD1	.	CASSRDSKETQYF	TGTGCCAGCAGTCGGGACAGTAAAGAGACCCAGTACTTC
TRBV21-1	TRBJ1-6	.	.	CASSKEGSNNSPLHF	TGTGCCAGCAGCAAAGAGGGCAGTAATAATTCACCCCTCCACTTT
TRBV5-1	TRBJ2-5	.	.	CASSLGLQEGEETQYF	TGCGCCAGCAGCTTGGGTTTACAGGAGGGGGAAGAGACCCAGTACTTC
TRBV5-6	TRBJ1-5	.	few	CASSLGGYGNQPQHF	TGTGCCAGCAGCTTGGGTGGTTATGGCAATCAGCCCCAGCATTTT
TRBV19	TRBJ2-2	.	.	CASSVPGAAGNTGELFF	TGTGCCAGTAGCGTCCCAGGGGCCGCGGGGAACACCGGGGAGCTGTTTTTT
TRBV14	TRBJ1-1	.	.	CASSQAGGTVNTEAFF	TGTGCCAGCAGCCAAGCGGGGGGCACCGTGAACACTGAAGCTTTCTTT
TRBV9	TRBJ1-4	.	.	CASSVGATRGNEKLFF	TGTGCCAGCAGCGTAGGTGCCACCCGCGGTAATGAAAAACTGTTTTTT
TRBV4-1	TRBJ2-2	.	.	CASSPGIGGAGGELFF	TGCGCCAGCAGTCCGGGTATCGGGGGCGCCGGCGGGGAGCTGTTTTTT
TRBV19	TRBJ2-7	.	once	CASSPGGNFYEQYF	TGTGCCAGTAGCCCTGGCGGGAACTTCTACGAGCAGTACTTC
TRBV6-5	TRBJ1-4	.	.	CASSSAGGTNEKLFF	TGTGCCAGCAGTTCCGCGGGGGGAACTAATGAAAAACTGTTTTTT
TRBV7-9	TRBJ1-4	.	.	CASSLELEKLFF	TGTGCCAGCAGCTTGGAGCTTGAAAAACTGTTTTTT
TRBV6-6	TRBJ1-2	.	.	CASSFPMTGSYGYTF	TGTGCCAGCAGTTTCCCGATGACAGGTAGCTATGGCTACACCTTC
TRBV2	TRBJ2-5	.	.	CASSLLRAPQETQYF	TGTGCCAGCAGTCTTCTCCGGGCGCCTCAAGAGACCCAGTACTTC
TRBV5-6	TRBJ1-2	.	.	CASSLYERFLYGYTF	TGTGCCAGCAGCTTGTACGAACGGTTCCTTTATGGCTACACCTTC
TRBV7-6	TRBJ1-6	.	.	CASSLGQGPYSPLHF	TGTGCCAGCAGCTTGGGCCAGGGTCCGTATTCACCCCTCCACTTT
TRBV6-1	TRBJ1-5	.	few	CASSDTGLNQPQHF	TGTGCCAGCAGTGATACAGGGTTGAATCAGCCCCAGCATTTT
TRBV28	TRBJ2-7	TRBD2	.	CASSTPSGQTYEQYF	TGTGCCAGCAGTACTCCTAGCGGCCAGACCTACGAGCAGTACTTC
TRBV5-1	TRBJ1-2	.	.	CASSSLGTDYGYTF	TGCGCCAGCAGCTCTCTTGGGACGGATTATGGCTACACCTTC
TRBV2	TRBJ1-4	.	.	CASKGSTSPNEKLFF	TGTGCCAGCAAGGGGAGCACGTCACCAAATGAAAAACTGTTTTTT
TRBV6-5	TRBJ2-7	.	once	CASSYSAPAYEQYF	TGTGCCAGCAGTTACTCTGCCCCGGCATACGAGCAGTACTTC
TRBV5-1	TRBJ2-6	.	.	CASSLGQHSGANVLTF	TGCGCCAGCAGCTTGGGGCAGCACTCTGGGGCCAACGTCCTGACTTTC
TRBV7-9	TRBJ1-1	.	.	CASSLARSYTEAFF	TGTGCCAGCAGCTTAGCTCGAAGCTACACTGAAGCTTTCTTT